This T cell receptor beta chain was observed in a study of cytomegalovirus exposure and HLA in healthy donors. Study information: Sequencing of about 179 million T cells in an earlier analysis found 90 million to 120 million unique TCR beta sequences.

Among the donors, all were healthy bone marrow donors. The V end was cut by 0 bases, the J end by 2 bases, with 8 bases between. This CDR3 is 15 amino acids long. CDR1 and CDR2 from the germline V gene are LNHDA and SQIVND (reference sequence). As regards this clone: Its antigen is undetermined.

Primers for the PCR totalled 60 Vbeta and 13 Jbeta. Assay: immunoSEQ multiplex PCR; the TCRdb copy retains only in-frame clones and omits some. Of 150,000 to 200,000 clones in the sample, approximately 80% were seen once. Whole-study results and caveats: TCR beta chain V- and J-gene trimming was linked, in a later analysis, to a missense variant in DCLRE1C.

The TCR was taken from a man between 60 and 75 years old in good health and CMV-seronegative. The gene calls are TRBV19 and TRBJ1-5; D remains ambiguous. Sequenced input: PBMCs. CDR3 bases: TGTGCCAGTAGTATAGATGACTTGGGCAATCAGCCCCAGCATTTT. This encodes CASSIDDLGNQPQHF. The whole variable domain, remainder taken from reference TRBV19 and TRBJ1-5, is DGGITQSPKYLFRKEGQNVTLSCEQNLNHDAMYWYRQDPGQGLRLIYYSQIVNDFQKGDIAEGYSVSREKKESFPLTVTSAQKNPTAFYLCASSIDDLGNQPQHFGDGTRLSIL.